What follows is one T cell receptor (beta chain) and its context. Recruits, aged about 18 to 95 years, lived in 25 or so US areas. Which cohort a participant joined came from the clinical history participants gave. Two negative PCRs, clearance, or symptom resolution characterized the recovered Cohort 3 donors. Profiling relied on immunoSEQ multiplex PCR, and the TCRdb table lists in-frame clones only, not all of them. The sample has 150,000 to 200,000 clones, approximately 80% seen once. V dropped 3 bases and J dropped 1 base, with 10 bases sitting between them. From germline, CDR1 is SGHNT and CDR2 YYREEE (reference sequence). The length of the CDR3 is 14 residues. This sample is part of a study of blood T cell repertoires in COVID-19. In the study overall: Sites in the United States, Italy and Spain provided acute and convalescent COVID-19 samples.

The TCR was taken from a man aged 35-49 years who had recovered from COVID-19. The sequenced sample consisted of PBMCs or T cells enriched from blood (not recorded which). The chain has TRBV5-4 and TRBJ1-1; D is undetermined. This CDR3 reads CASSWRGENTEAFF. CDR3 DNA: TGTGCCAGCAGCTGGCGGGGAGAGAACACTGAAGCTTTCTTT.